The entry that follows covers one T cell receptor (beta chain) sequence. No antigen is known for it. The data are from a study of T cell responses to AZD1222 COVID-19 vaccine. Study observations and caveats: Repertoire sampling was restricted to post-peak T cell response timepoints.

The CDR3 runs 18 residues. J was trimmed by 1 base and V by 1 base; bases with no gene match: 4. Germline V gene lookup returns CDR1 SEHNR and CDR2 FQNEAQ (reference sequence). TCRdb's table, derived via immunoSEQ multiplex PCR, lists solely in-frame clones and lacks some. The sample has 150,000 to 200,000 clones, 85% to 90% seen once. The receptor's source is an adult who received the MenACWY meningococcal vaccine as a control. The chain combines TRBV7-9 with TRBJ2-1; 13 bases match TRBD2. Sequencing was performed on peripheral blood, taken 28 days after the second dose of the MenACWY control vaccine. CDR3 protein: CASSLGGLAGPSYNEQFF. The CDR3 DNA follows: TGTGCCAGCAGCTTAGGGGGACTAGCGGGGCCTTCCTACAATGAGCAGTTCTTC.